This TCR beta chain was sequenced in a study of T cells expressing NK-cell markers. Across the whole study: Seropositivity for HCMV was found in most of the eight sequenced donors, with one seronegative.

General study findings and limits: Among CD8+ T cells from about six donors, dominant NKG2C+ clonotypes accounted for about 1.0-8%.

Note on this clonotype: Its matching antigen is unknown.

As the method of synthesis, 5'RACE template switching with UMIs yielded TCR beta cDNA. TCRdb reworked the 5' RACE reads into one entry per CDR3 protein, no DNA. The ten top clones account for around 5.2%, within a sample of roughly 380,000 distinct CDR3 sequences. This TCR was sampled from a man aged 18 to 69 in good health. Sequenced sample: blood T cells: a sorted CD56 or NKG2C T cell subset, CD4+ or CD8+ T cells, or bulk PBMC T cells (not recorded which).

CDR3 protein: CASTSSGGQETQYF. This sequence joins TRBV12-3 or TRBV12-4 and TRBJ2-5; TCRdb's D call of TRBD2 is untestable without DNA. The CDR3 runs 14 residues.